The 10 T cell receptor beta chains presented below share a single source sample, sequenced in a study of blood T cell repertoires in COVID-19. The repertoire was sequenced with immunoSEQ multiplex PCR; TCRdb's copy has only in-frame clones and lacks some. The data hold a few hundred thousand clones, with 70% to 90% observed a single time. The sample comprised peripheral blood. The receptors shown here come from a woman under 40 with COVID-19, enrolled during active disease.

Written as DNA, the CDR3 is TGTGCCAGCAGCCGGACAGTCAACACTGAAGCTTTCTTT. This gives the protein CASSRTVNTEAFF. The V gene is TRBV7-9, the J gene TRBJ1-1; D might be TRBD1 (6 bases). Germline lookup yields CDR1 SEHNR and CDR2 FQNEAQ (reference sequence). The CDR3 is made up of 13 amino acids. Trimming took off 5 bases at V and 2 bases at J, with 9 bases between the two ends.

This clone is a singleton in its sample. The chain links TRBV28 to TRBJ2-1; perhaps TRBD2 as D (5 bases). Trimming took off 7 bases at V and 4 bases at J, with 11 bases between the two ends. The CDR3 covers 13 residues. Germline V gene sequence: CDR1 MDHEN, CDR2 SYDVKM. The CDR3 loop is CASTTGWYNEQFF. The CDR3 DNA follows: TGTGCCAGCACCACGGGATGGTACAATGAGCAGTTCTTC.

This rearrangement joins TRBV7-8 to TRBJ2-3; perhaps TRBD2 as D (6 bases). The CDR3 sequence is 14 residues long. V was cut by 5 bases and J by 5 bases, with 14 bases left in between. Per the germline V gene, CDR1 is SGHVS and CDR2 is FQNEAQ. The CDR3 spells CASSPGGVRDTQYF. The CDR3 nucleotides read TGTGCCAGCAGCCCCGGCGGGGTGAGAGATACGCAGTATTTT. The full variable domain, completed using reference TRBV7-8 and TRBJ2-3, is GAGVSQSPRYKVAKRGQDVALRCDPISGHVSLFWYQQALGQGPEFLTYFQNEAQLDKSGLPSDRFFAERPEGSVSTLKIQRTQQEDSAVYLCASSPGGVRDTQYFGPGTRLTVL.

In DNA form, the CDR3 reads TGTGCCAGCAGCTTAGGACGACTAACTGATACGCAGTATTTT. The encoded protein is CASSLGRLTDTQYF. This chain joins TRBV11-3 and TRBJ2-3, with TRBD2 as a possible D gene (5 bases). Trimming shortened V by 1 base and J by 6 bases, and 11 bases separated the two germline ends. Germline V CDR1 and CDR2: SGHNT, YENEEA. The CDR3 covers 14 residues.

The rearrangement joins TRBV5-1 to TRBJ2-2; maybe TRBD1 (6 bases). V lost 0 bases and J 1 base, leaving 10 bases between the germline ends. In germline, CDR1 is SGHRS, CDR2 YFSETQ. The CDR3 has 16 residues. The CDR3 DNA reads as TGCGCCAGCAGCTTGGGAGGGACAATGAACACCGGGGAGCTGTTTTTT. It yields the protein CASSLGGTMNTGELFF.

The rearrangement joins TRBV5-1 to TRBJ1-5; 11 positions agree with TRBD1. Germline assignment: CDR1 SGHRS and CDR2 YFSETQ. The trim removed 4 bases at V and 4 bases at J, leaving 7 bases unmatched. The CDR3 is 16 residues long. Here the CDR3 DNA reads TGCGCCAGCAGCCGGACAGGGGGCGACGGGAATCAGCCCCAGCATTTT. This codes for CASSRTGGDGNQPQHF.

The rearrangement joins TRBV12-5 to TRBJ2-2, with a tentative D call TRBD2 (6 bases). CDR3 length: 15 amino acids. Germline values: CDR1 LGHNT, CDR2 FRNRAP. Trimming left V 1 base short and J 6 bases short, with 12 bases between. The CDR3 DNA is TGTGCTAGTGGTTTGGCCCCCTCGGGGGCCGGGGAGCTGTTTTTT. Translating it yields CASGLAPSGAGELFF.

V and J are TRBV11-3 and TRBJ2-3, with D perhaps matching TRBD2 (5 bases). Germline values: CDR1 SGHNT, CDR2 YENEEA. The CDR3 is 14 residues long. V was pared by 1 base and J by 6 bases, with 11 bases between. CDR3: CASSLGGYGDTQYF. DNA for the CDR3: TGTGCCAGCAGCTTAGGAGGGTACGGGGATACGCAGTATTTT.

V is TRBV4-3 and J is TRBJ2-1; D call uncertain. Trimming took off 4 bases at V and 8 bases at J, with 9 bases between the two ends. In germline, CDR1 is LGHNA, CDR2 YSLEER. CDR3 length: 12 amino acids. CDR3 loop: CASSPPSHEQFF. The CDR3 DNA reads TGCGCCAGCAGCCCCCCGTCCCATGAGCAGTTCTTC.

The CDR3 DNA sequence: TGTGCCAGCAGTGAAGGGCTAGCGGGTCGCACAGATACGCAGTATTTT. Its translation: CASSEGLAGRTDTQYF. V and J are TRBV6-1 and TRBJ2-3, with 8 bases aligning to TRBD2. Germline V gene data show CDR1 as MNHNS and CDR2 as SASEGT. This CDR3 spans 16 amino acids. V shed 1 base and J 1 base; nucleotides not matched to a gene: 4.